This TCR beta chain came from a study of PD-1 blockade in classical Hodgkin lymphoma. Whole-study findings and limits: Baseline diversity was lower in partial responders and progressors than complete responders.

Each of the patients experienced relapse following autologous stem cell transplantation, and their brentuximab vedotin exposure differed. Per germline, CDR1 MNHNS and CDR2 SASEGT. CDR3 size: 15 residues. V was clipped by 1 base and J by 4 bases; unmatched bases: 3. In regard to this clone: Its antigen is undetermined.

Measured with immunoSEQ multiplex PCR; TCRdb has only the in-frame clones, and not every one. The sample lists under 20,000 clones, more than 75% occurring once. The receptor was derived from a human donor with classical Hodgkin lymphoma. The rearrangement uses TRBV6-1 and TRBJ2-1; 8 bases fit TRBD2. The sample was peripheral blood mononuclear cells (PBMCs), taken before the second cycle of nivolumab. Written as DNA, the CDR3 is TGTGCCAGCAGTGAAGAGTCGGGGGGGTACAATGAGCAGTTCTTC. It encodes CASSEESGGYNEQFF.